Listed below are T cell receptor beta chains from one sample, sequenced in a study of spatial heterogeneity in lung cancer. TCRdb recomputed calls from the 5' RACE reads with MiXCR, one row per CDR3 protein. In the table there are some 13,000 distinct CDR3 sequences, 3.5% to 4.5% of which are singletons. The sample in question was lung tumor tissue, obtained at surgery. The receptors originated from a male donor with early-stage non-small cell lung cancer. Each CDR3 is given with its conserved first and last residue. Each record gives: D gene, V gene, J gene, clone size, CDR3 DNA, CDR3 protein. The D gene is left open where the match is weak. Not all rows give a size; the values are once, few, many and, for expanded clones, a class.

>.|TRBV19|TRBJ2-3|many
TGTGCCAGTAGTCCGTCTGGGACTACGCAGTATTTT
CASSPSGTTQYF
>TRBD1|TRBV20-1|TRBJ2-7|many
TGCAGTGCTAGAGATCGATCAGGGGGAACTCTCTCCTCCTACGAGCAGTACTTC
CSARDRSGGTLSSYEQYF
>.|TRBV5-4|TRBJ2-3|few
TGTGCCAGCAGCAGAGCGAACAGGGCGACAGATACGCAGTATTTT
CASSRANRATDTQYF
>.|TRBV4-1|TRBJ1-5|few
TGCGCCAGCAGCCAAGATGAACAGGGAAATCAGCCCCAGCATTTT
CASSQDEQGNQPQHF
>TRBD1|TRBV4-3|TRBJ2-5|medium-sized
TGCGCCAGCAGTCAACACGGACAGGAGGAAGAGACCCAGTACTTC
CASSQHGQEEETQYF
>.|TRBV7-8|TRBJ1-6|many
TGTGCCAGCAGCTTAGAGCGACACAATAATTCACCCCTCCACTTT
CASSLERHNNSPLHF
>TRBD1|TRBV11-2|TRBJ2-1|many
TGTGCCAGCAACTCCATAAGGGGGCAATACAATGAGCAGTTCTTC
CASNSIRGQYNEQFF
>TRBD1|TRBV6-1|TRBJ1-2|.
TGTGCCAGCAGCCCGGGACAGCAAAGGGGCTATGGCTACACCTTC
CASSPGQQRGYGYTF
>.|TRBV5-1|TRBJ1-2|many
TGCGCCAGCAGCTTGGTCAGCTCAGGTGGCTACACCTTC
CASSLVSSGGYTF
>.|TRBV29-1|TRBJ2-5|few
TGCAGCGTTGACATGGGGGGAGAGACCCAGTACTTC
CSVDMGGETQYF
>TRBD1|TRBV12-3/TRBV12-4|TRBJ2-7|many
TGTGCCAGCAGTCACGACAGGGGGCAGGCTGAGCAGTACTTC
CASSHDRGQAEQYF
>.|TRBV20-1|TRBJ2-1|many
TGCAGTGCTAGCGGGACCTACAATGAGCAGTTCTTC
CSASGTYNEQFF
>.|TRBV7-2|TRBJ1-5|few
TGTGCCAGCAGCTTAGCTAGGGGTACAAGGCATCAGCCCCAGCATTTT
CASSLARGTRHQPQHF
>TRBD1|TRBV20-1|TRBJ2-2|many
TGCAGTGCTCGGGACAGACAAAACACCGGGGAGCTGTTTTTT
CSARDRQNTGELFF
>TRBD1|TRBV28|TRBJ1-2|many
TGTGCCAGCAGTTTAAATCCCGGGACAGATAACTATGGCTACACCTTC
CASSLNPGTDNYGYTF
>.|TRBV5-8|TRBJ2-5|many
TGTGCCAGCAGCTTGTCTCGGATAAGCGCCCGAGAGACCCAGTACTTC
CASSLSRISARETQYF